The 32 T cell receptor beta chains reported below all come from one sample, sequenced in a study of OX40 agonist ivuxolimab in advanced cancers. To prepare the library, the immunoSEQ multiplex PCR assay was applied. Sourced from immuneACCESS, this table was stored by TCRdb with only in-frame sequences that have V and J called. A share of the clones is absent; for the studies checked, an unresolved V gene accounts for under half, and the remainder has no known explanation. The sample contains about 38,000 clones, roughly 80% of them found a single time. The ten biggest clones cover less than 25% of the sample. Sequenced here: CD4+ or CD8+ T cells sorted from blood, sampled in a trial of the OX40 agonist ivuxolimab. Receptors originate from an adult with an advanced solid tumor such as melanoma, head and neck, liver or kidney cancer.

The gene calls are TRBV2 and TRBJ1-5, with TRBD1 matching 9 bases. CDR1 is SNHLY, CDR2 FYNNEI, per germline. The CDR3 runs to 13 residues. Germline trimming cut 8 bases from V and 7 bases from J; bases unmatched to any gene: 6. The CDR3 loop is CASGDRVGQPQHF. The CDR3 nucleotides are TGTGCCAGCGGGGACAGGGTAGGACAGCCCCAGCATTTT.

The genes are TRBV28 and TRBJ1-6, with 7 bases lining up with TRBD1. CDR3 size: 15 residues. From germline, CDR1 is MDHEN and CDR2 SYDVKM. V shed 6 bases and J 5 bases; nucleotides not matched to a gene: 7. The CDR3 reads CASRERDRDNSPLHF. Here the CDR3 DNA reads TGTGCCAGCAGGGAGCGGGACAGAGATAATTCACCCCTCCACTTT.

The V and J genes are TRBV30 and TRBJ1-1, with D tentatively TRBD1 (5 bases). The CDR3 is 12 amino acids. Trimming cost V 2 bases and J 7 bases, with 11 bases left between them. Per the germline V gene, CDR1 is GTSNPN and CDR2 is SVGIG (reference sequence). CDR3 DNA: TGTGCCTGGAGTTATGGGGCGGGTGAAGCTTTCTTT. This encodes CAWSYGAGEAFF.

V usage is TRBV5-4 and J usage is TRBJ2-2, with D unresolved. V was trimmed by 3 bases and J by 2 bases, leaving 8 bases between them. The CDR3 spans 14 residues. Per the germline V gene, CDR1 is SGHNT and CDR2 is YYREEE (reference sequence). The CDR3 sequence: CASSWDRNTGELFF. The DNA for the CDR3 is TGTGCCAGCAGCTGGGATCGAAACACCGGGGAGCTGTTTTTT.

This clone came up once. The chain links TRBV28 to TRBJ1-6; no definite D call. V was trimmed by 2 bases and J by 5 bases, leaving 7 bases between them. Germline CDR1 reads MDHEN; CDR2 reads SYDVKM. This CDR3 is 14 amino acids long. The CDR3 is CASSLRIDNSPLHF. CDR3 DNA: TGTGCCAGCAGTTTACGCATCGATAATTCACCCCTCCACTTT. Supplemented by reference TRBV28 and TRBJ1-6, the full variable domain reads DVKVTQSSRYLVKRTGEKVFLECVQDMDHENMFWYRQDPGLGLRLIYFSYDVKMKEKGDIPEGYSVSREKKERFSLILESASTNQTSMYLCASSLRIDNSPLHFGNGTRLTVT.

The V call is TRBV29-1, the J call TRBJ1-1; D uncertain. Deletions cut 6 bases from V and 2 bases from J, with 10 bases between. CDR1 and CDR2 from the germline V gene are SQVTM and ANQGSEA. The CDR3 has 12 residues. CDR3 nucleotides: TGCAGCGTGCATGGGAAAAACACTGAAGCTTTCTTT. The encoded protein is CSVHGKNTEAFF.

This chain links TRBV28 with TRBJ1-1, with TRBD1 matching 8 bases. Germline CDR1 reads MDHEN; CDR2 reads SYDVKM. The CDR3 extends over 15 amino acids. V gave up 4 bases and J gave up 1 base; unmatched junction bases: 5. The CDR3 region has the DNA TGTGCCAGCAGTTCGCCCAGGGGGCAGAACACTGAAGCTTTCTTT. This translates into CASSSPRGQNTEAFF.

The V and J genes are TRBV5-1 and TRBJ2-3; the match to TRBD1 covers 8 bases. Germline V gene sequence: CDR1 SGHRS, CDR2 YFSETQ. The CDR3 is made up of 15 amino acids. V dropped 3 bases and J dropped 13; count of bases not matched to a gene: 16. CDR3 bases: TGCGCCAGCAGCTCGGCGGGTGACAGGGGAGATTTGAAGTATTTT. It codes for CASSSAGDRGDLKYF.

CDR3: CASSPRQATEAFF. Here the CDR3 DNA reads TGTGCCAGCAGCCCGAGGCAGGCCACTGAAGCTTTCTTT. The gene calls are TRBV28 and TRBJ1-1; D call uncertain. Germline-derived CDR1 and CDR2 are MDHEN and SYDVKM. This CDR3 is built from 13 residues. The V and J ends lost 6 bases and 4 bases respectively, with 12 bases between them. Based on the CDR3 plus reference TRBV28 and TRBJ1-1, the full variable domain is DVKVTQSSRYLVKRTGEKVFLECVQDMDHENMFWYRQDPGLGLRLIYFSYDVKMKEKGDIPEGYSVSREKKERFSLILESASTNQTSMYLCASSPRQATEAFFGQGTRLTVV.

V is TRBV5-8 and J is TRBJ1-1, with a possible D match to TRBD1 (6 bases). V was cut by 2 bases and J by 1 base, with 9 bases left in between. The CDR3 consists of 14 residues. Looked up from germline, CDR1 is SGHTS and CDR2 is YDEGEE. The CDR3 sequence is CASSFFRGNTEAFF. The DNA for the CDR3 is TGTGCCAGCAGCTTTTTCAGGGGGAACACTGAAGCTTTCTTT.

The rearrangement links TRBV5-6 to TRBJ1-6; 7 bases match TRBD1. The V and J ends lost 4 bases and 7 bases, in that order; junction bases with no gene match: 2. The CDR3 extends over 13 amino acids. Germline V gene lookup returns CDR1 SGHDT and CDR2 YYEEEE. The CDR3 bases are TGTGCCAGCAGCGCGACAGGGAATTCACCCCTCCACTTT. It codes for CASSATGNSPLHF.

The chain joins TRBV14 to TRBJ2-7; 10 bases align to TRBD1. The germline V gene has CDR1 SGHDN and CDR2 FVKESK. The CDR3 has 15 residues. J lost 7 bases, V lost 4 bases, and 10 bases had no gene match. CDR3 bases: TGTGCCAGCAGCCCCCGGGACAGGGGTGCCGGGGAGCAGTACTTC. This sequence encodes CASSPRDRGAGEQYF.

The chain links TRBV5-1 to TRBJ2-6; 8 bases are a match to TRBD1. V lost 0 bases to trimming and J lost 0 bases; unmatched junction nucleotides: 5. The CDR3 has 18 amino acids. Germline values: CDR1 SGHRS, CDR2 YFSETQ. Written as DNA, the CDR3 is TGCGCCAGCAGCTTGGGGGGACAGGCCCTCTCTGGGGCCAACGTCCTGACTTTC. This translates into CASSLGGQALSGANVLTF.

V gene TRBV5-1 combines with J gene TRBJ2-5; weak D call: TRBD1 (6 bases). The CDR3 sequence is 14 residues long. The ends were cut back, 3 bases at V and 4 bases at J, with 13 bases in the middle. Germline CDR1 and CDR2: SGHRS and YFSETQ. The CDR3 spells CASSSPQGRETQYF. The CDR3, as DNA: TGCGCCAGCAGCTCCCCCCAGGGGAGAGAGACCCAGTACTTC.

The CDR3 reads CASSLHHNEQFF. The CDR3 DNA reads TGTGCCAGCAGCTTACATCACAATGAGCAGTTCTTC. V usage is TRBV11-3 and J usage is TRBJ2-1; D uncertain. Trimming pared 2 bases from V and 5 bases from J, leaving 4 bases between. The CDR3 consists of 12 residues. The V gene's germline CDR1 is SGHNT and CDR2 YENEEA.

The chain has TRBV29-1 and TRBJ2-1; 11 bases line up with TRBD1. Germline V gene sequence: CDR1 SQVTM, CDR2 ANQGSEA. The CDR3 loop spans 15 amino acids. Trimming took 2 bases from V and 5 from J; bases not matched to a gene: 5. The CDR3 bases are TGCAGCGTTGAAAGAGGGACAGGGGGACACAATGAGCAGTTCTTC. Protein sequence: CSVERGTGGHNEQFF.

The CDR3 loop reads CASSLPFGQNSGNTIYF. In DNA form, the CDR3 reads TGTGCCAGCAGCTTGCCCTTCGGACAGAACTCTGGAAACACCATATATTTT. J is TRBJ1-3 and V is TRBV5-4; perhaps TRBD1 as D (6 bases). V gave up 1 base and J gave up 0 bases, with 14 bases separating them. This CDR3 contains 17 residues. Germline CDR1 is SGHNT and CDR2 is YYREEE (reference sequence).

This sequence joins TRBV4-1 and TRBJ2-5; 8 bases are shared with TRBD2. Germline assignment: CDR1 MGHRA and CDR2 YSYEKL. CDR3 size: 18 residues. J gave up 1 base and V 1 base, and 11 bases lay outside the gene matches. The CDR3 region has the DNA TGCGCCAGCAGCCAAGCGAGCATAGCTAGCGGGTCCCAAGAGACCCAGTACTTC. This translates into CASSQASIASGSQETQYF.

This chain joins TRBV4-3 and TRBJ2-7; 7 positions match TRBD2. V shed 4 bases and J 2 bases; nucleotides not matched to a gene: 11. In germline, CDR1 is LGHNA, CDR2 YSLEER. The CDR3 is made up of 16 amino acids. CDR3 sequence (DNA): TGCGCCAGCAGCCCGGGGAGGGGAGCGCTCCCCTACGAGCAGTACTTC. Residues: CASSPGRGALPYEQYF.

Within the sample, this clone is medium-sized. This chain uses TRBV10-2 with TRBJ2-7, with unresolved D. Trimming pared 8 bases from V and 3 bases from J, leaving 8 bases between. The CDR3 totals 11 residues. Per the germline V gene, CDR1 is WSHSY and CDR2 is SAAADI. The CDR3 DNA is TGCGCCAGCTCCCAGCGCTACGAGCAGTACTTC. It codes for CASSQRYEQYF.

The chain carries TRBV27 and TRBJ1-4; D is perhaps TRBD1 (6 bases). With 8 bases removed from V and 4 bases from J, the gap between germline ends came to 14 bases. The germline gives CDR1 MNHEY, CDR2 SMNVEV (reference sequence). The CDR3 runs 14 residues. CDR3 loop: CASRSEGGNEKLFF. In DNA, the CDR3 is TGTGCCAGCCGATCAGAAGGGGGTAATGAAAAACTGTTTTTT.

The CDR3 loop is CASSSTGRGAEQYF. In DNA form, the CDR3 reads TGTGCCAGCAGTTCGACGGGCCGTGGGGCCGAGCAGTACTTC. The genes are TRBV6-6 and TRBJ2-7; the D gene is possibly TRBD1 (5 bases). This CDR3 comprises 14 residues. Germline V gene data show CDR1 as MNHNY and CDR2 as SVGAGI (reference sequence). The germline V and J ends were trimmed by 4 bases and 6 bases, with 16 bases remaining between them.

The rearrangement links TRBV5-1 to TRBJ2-7; D gene uncertain. CDR3 length: 14 residues. V dropped 4 bases and J dropped 4 bases, with 15 bases sitting between them. The V gene's germline CDR1 is SGHRS and CDR2 YFSETQ. The CDR3 DNA is TGCGCCAGCAGCCTCGGACGGGCCAGGTACGAGCAGTACTTC. Its protein is CASSLGRARYEQYF.

Only a few counts were recorded for this clone. The V gene is TRBV9, the J gene TRBJ1-1; TRBD1 is a possible D gene (6 bases). The germline CDR1 and CDR2 sequences are SGDLS and YYNGEE. This CDR3 contains 14 residues. V lost 4 bases and J 7 bases, leaving 17 bases between the germline ends. The CDR3 sequence: CASSPRAQGGEAFF. CDR3 sequence (DNA): TGTGCCAGCAGCCCCAGGGCCCAAGGGGGTGAAGCTTTCTTT.

The chain combines TRBV10-3 with TRBJ1-6; 7 positions agree with TRBD1. V was pared by 6 bases and J by 10 bases, with 6 bases of the junction left unmatched. Germline CDR1 is ENHRY and CDR2 is SYGVKD. The CDR3 has 13 residues. The CDR3 loop reads CAIRTGIGSPLHF. The CDR3 DNA reads TGTGCCATCAGGACAGGGATAGGGTCACCCCTCCACTTT.

This chain connects TRBV28 to TRBJ1-5, with D uncertain. This CDR3 comprises 14 residues. Trimming cost V 2 bases and J 5 bases, with 10 bases left between them. Germline-derived CDR1 and CDR2 are MDHEN and SYDVKM. The CDR3 nucleotides are TGTGCCAGCAGTTTAAAACGGCAGTATCAGCCCCAGCATTTT. Its protein is CASSLKRQYQPQHF.

On this clone itself: The same CDR3 can be traced to other DNA sequences in this sample. The V gene is TRBV11-2, the J gene TRBJ1-1; D call uncertain. Germline lookup yields CDR1 SGHAT and CDR2 FQNNGV. The CDR3 runs to 13 residues. Deletions cut 2 bases from V and 12 bases from J, with 16 bases between. CDR3 amino acids: CASSLPPGTKSFF. The DNA for the CDR3 is TGTGCCAGCAGCTTACCCCCGGGAACGAAATCTTTCTTT.

J is TRBJ1-3 and V is TRBV12-5, with D perhaps matching TRBD1 (5 bases). Germline CDR1 and CDR2: LGHNT and FRNRAP. V lost 0 bases and J 0 bases, leaving 15 bases between the germline ends. CDR3 length: 18 amino acids. DNA for the CDR3: TGTGCTAGTGGTTTGGTACTGGACGGGGGTAGCTCTGGAAACACCATATATTTT. Translated, it gives CASGLVLDGGSSGNTIYF.

V gene TRBV2 combines with J gene TRBJ2-7; D is ambiguous. This CDR3 is 12 amino acids long. Per germline, CDR1 SNHLY and CDR2 FYNNEI. V shed 10 bases and J shed 6 bases, with 16 bases lying between them. The CDR3 is CAMAFRRGEQYF. The CDR3 region has the DNA TGTGCCATGGCCTTCAGGCGAGGCGAGCAGTACTTC.

V gene TRBV5-1 combines with J gene TRBJ2-7; D not certain. CDR1 is SGHRS, CDR2 YFSETQ, per germline. Trimming shortened V by 2 bases and J by 2 bases, and 5 bases separated the two germline ends. The CDR3 totals 12 residues. CDR3 loop: CASSLQAYEQYF. In DNA form, the CDR3 reads TGCGCCAGCAGCTTACAAGCCTACGAGCAGTACTTC.

The genes are TRBV11-3 and TRBJ2-3, with 8 positions matching TRBD1. There are 13 residues in the CDR3. J was trimmed by 4 bases and V by 5 bases; bases with no gene match: 2. Germline CDR1 reads SGHNT; CDR2 reads YENEEA. The CDR3 region has the DNA TGTGCCAGCAGCAAGACAGGGGCAGATACGCAGTATTTT. This gives the protein CASSKTGADTQYF.

The sample holds one count of this clone. J is TRBJ1-6 and V is TRBV6-4; TRBD1 matches at 8 bases. Trimming took 4 bases from V and 7 from J; bases not matched to a gene: 6. Germline V gene lookup returns CDR1 MRHNA and CDR2 SNTAGT. There are 15 residues in the CDR3. CDR3 DNA sequence: TGTGCCAGCAGTGTCTCGTCAGGGGGCAATTCACCCCTCCACTTT. Residues: CASSVSSGGNSPLHF.